This T cell receptor (beta chain) emerged from a study of shared clonotypes between healthy human individuals (TCRdb year 2020). About the study as a whole: The cohort included three men and a couple of women between 18 and 49 years of age. For each donor, CD4 naive and CD4 memory were each run on three plates, CD8 naive on two plates, and CD8 memory on one plate. The study deeply sequenced blood TCR repertoires of about 5 healthy adults to estimate repertoire size and the extent of clonotype sharing between individuals. Different laboratories and diverse techniques were used to prepare libraries and sequence TCR repertoires, to increase sequencing depth and limit assay-specific biases. Leukapheresis yielded between about 0.9 and 9 billion PBMCs per donor. The research as a whole found: Roughly 5% of naive CD4, 3.5% of naive CD8, about 2.1% of memory CD4, and approximately 0.4% of memory CD8 clonotypes were shared across a few donors. The small number of donors limited the genetic and exposure-history diversity represented. Pairwise subsampling led to the expectation that sequencing depth would affect the degree of clonotype sharing among donors. Rarefaction of sorted-subset datasets indicated incomplete sequencing despite the large sequencing depth. Only blood was sampled, and tissue TCR repertoires likely differ from those in blood. Higher generation probabilities were observed for clonotypes shared by all four sorted-subset donors than for non-shared clonotypes. Larger estimated clonotype richness was generally found for naive subsets than for memory subsets.

The donors were healthy, HIV-negative adults with no recently reported acute infections or vaccinations. Only Caucasian adults living in Nashville, Tennessee, USA were represented among the donors. CD4+ T cells were enriched by magnetic negative selection; naive cells were then positively selected on CD45RA, and the negative fraction formed the memory subset. After blood collection by leukapheresis, PBMCs were isolated using Ficoll-Histopaque density gradient centrifugation and then cryopreserved in the vapor phase of liquid nitrogen. Purity and quantity of every magnetically sorted T cell population were checked by analytical flow cytometry. Each sorted fraction had its genomic DNA isolated and then quantified by UV absorbance on a Nanodrop 2000c. To note about this clone: What antigen it recognizes has not been identified. No base qualities exist here, and no much larger clone lies one base off it.

Using the deep immunoSEQ assay, TCR CDR3 regions were amplified from genomic DNA by multiplex PCR. Extracted genomic DNA from each cell subset was distributed evenly across all wells of several immunoSEQ 96-well plates, and each plate was treated as a replicate. For sorted subsets, around 200 ng genomic DNA, equal to about 30,000 T cell genomes, was loaded into each replicate PCR. Purified libraries were quantified with a Qubit 3.0 fluorometer, sized on a Bioanalyzer 2100, and re-quantified with the KAPA Library Quantification kit. A separate single-read 150-cycle Illumina NextSeq 550 flow cell was used to sequence each immunoSEQ 96-well plate. The study's own analysis went as follows. The immunoSEQ output contained only junctional sequences without quality scores, so filtering could not match that applied to full-length reads. Sequences were annotated with PyIR, a Python wrapper for IgBLAST v1.9, and V/J genes and CDR3 were assigned using IMGT germline references. Any read was removed if the V/J assignment was weak (E-value above 1e-6), the CDR3 was missing, or the read contained stop codons, out-of-frame junctions, or ambiguous translated residues. A V3J clonotype was defined by an identical inferred V gene, J gene, and CDR3 amino acid sequence. Percentage overlap between repertoires was computed as shared unique clonotypes divided by the size of the smaller repertoire. Richness of each repertoire was evaluated using RTK rarefaction, the Chao1 estimator, and Recon v2.1 estimates of unobserved clonotypes. Generation probabilities for all TCRbeta clonotypes obtained by the gDNA method from a handful of donors were computed using OLGA. Here the immuneACCESS table is served through TCRdb, limited to in-frame sequences with V and J called. Missing clones are a known gap in these copies; in checked studies unresolved V genes cover under half, and the rest lacks a known reason. V and J calls and clone size come straight from that table; D and trimming were deduced from the DNA. The sample records about 1.5 million clones, around 97% of which are singletons. Roughly 1.2% of the sample lies in the top ten.

The CDR3, from cysteine to phenylalanine, totals 16 residues. The retained sequence is limited to the CDR3, 48 bases, with the frame set at the first base. The V and J ends are trimmed by 1 base and 0 bases, leaving 12 bases between them. CDR1 and CDR2 are drawn from the germline V gene: MNHEY, SVGAGI. Sequenced sample: naive CD4+ T cells sorted from blood. The sample's cell subset or site label, in plain terms: CD45RA+ positively selected. The sequence joins TRBV6-5 to TRBJ1-2; no D segment can be confidently identified. The TCR comes from a young man in good health. The nucleotides read TGTGCCAGCAGTTACTTTGCACATCAATCTAACTATGGCTACACCTTC. This sequence encodes CASSYFAHQSNYGYTF.